The T cell receptor beta chain described here comes from a study of blood T cell repertoires in COVID-19. Study context: Samples taken during acute and convalescent COVID-19 were collected in the United States, Italy and Spain.

Looked up from germline, CDR1 is SQVTM and CDR2 is ANQGSEA. Trimming stripped 1 base from V and 0 bases from J, with 7 bases between. The CDR3 is 14 residues long. Profiled with immunoSEQ multiplex PCR; TCRdb holds only in-frame clones, not every one. The sample consists of about 190,000 clones, under 90% of them appearing once. The clonotype was recovered from a man aged 30-40 years with active or convalescent COVID-19. This chain connects TRBV29-1 to TRBJ2-1, with D uncertain. The specimen sequenced was peripheral blood. The CDR3 DNA sequence: TGCAGCGTTGAAGTCACAAGCTCCTACAATGAGCAGTTCTTC. It specifies CSVEVTSSYNEQFF.